These 20 T cell receptor beta chains originate from one sample sequenced in a study of identifying expanded T cells in peripheral blood. The method was immunoSEQ multiplex PCR; TCRdb's version includes in-frame clones alone and lacks a portion of them. The sample gives 80,000 to 95,000 clones, 88% of which show up once; about 4% is in the top ten. Sequenced: blood. These receptors all stem from a person between 18 and 75 years old in good health.

The rearrangement joins TRBV5-4 to TRBJ1-6, with no clear D. This CDR3 region has 15 residues. The germline V and J ends were trimmed by 0 bases and 9 bases, with 13 bases remaining between them. Germline V gene lookup returns CDR1 SGHNT and CDR2 YYREEE (reference sequence). Here the CDR3 reads CASSLDSSYGSPLHF. As DNA, the CDR3 is TGTGCCAGCAGCTTGGATTCGAGCTATGGTTCACCCCTCCACTTT.

The chain links TRBV6-4 to TRBJ2-5; TRBD2 matches 10 bases. The V and J ends lost 0 bases and 2 bases, in that order; junction bases with no gene match: 3. This CDR3 comprises 16 residues. The germline V gene encodes CDR1 MRHNA and CDR2 SNTAGT. The chain's CDR3 is CASSDSSGGGQETQYF. The DNA for the CDR3 is TGTGCCAGCAGTGACTCCAGCGGGGGGGGACAAGAGACCCAGTACTTC.

V and J are TRBV28 and TRBJ2-1, with 9 bases lining up with TRBD2. The trim removed 5 bases at V and 0 bases at J, leaving 5 bases unmatched. Germline-derived CDR1 and CDR2 are MDHEN and SYDVKM. This CDR3 comprises 16 residues. CDR3 DNA sequence: TGTGCCAGCAGTCATCCGGGACTAGCCTCCTACAATGAGCAGTTCTTC. It encodes CASSHPGLASYNEQFF.

V and J are TRBV19 and TRBJ2-5, with 11 bases lining up with TRBD2. CDR1 LNHDA and CDR2 SQIVND come from the germline V gene (reference sequence). This CDR3 is built from 15 residues. With 2 bases clipped from V and 4 bases from J, the junction kept 3 bases outside the gene matches. Written as DNA, the CDR3 is TGTGCCAGTAGTATACTAGCGGGAGGTGTAGAGACCCAGTACTTC. Translating gives CASSILAGGVETQYF.

The chain joins TRBV29-1 to TRBJ2-3, with no clear D. V lost 3 bases to trimming and J lost 3 bases, with 7 bases between them. The CDR3 is 12 residues long. The germline gives CDR1 SQVTM, CDR2 ANQGSEA. The CDR3 region is CSVDGLTDTQYF. The CDR3 DNA reads as TGCAGCGTTGATGGCCTTACAGATACGCAGTATTTT.

The chain recombines TRBV5-1 with TRBJ1-2; D gene uncertain. The V and J ends lost 2 bases and 4 bases respectively, with 18 bases between them. This CDR3 is built from 16 residues. Germline-derived CDR1 and CDR2 are SGHRS and YFSETQ. CDR3 DNA: TGCGCCAGCAGCTTCGGAAGTAAGGCCCCGGGCTATGGCTACACCTTC. Protein: CASSFGSKAPGYGYTF.

The chain employs TRBV19 and TRBJ2-3; D perhaps matches TRBD2 (5 bases). V dropped 5 bases and J dropped 0 bases, with 15 bases sitting between them. This CDR3 region has 16 residues. Germline V gene sequence: CDR1 LNHDA, CDR2 SQIVND (reference sequence). CDR3 DNA: TGTGCCAGTAGTCATCAAGTAGCGACGAGCACAGATACGCAGTATTTT. Amino acid sequence: CASSHQVATSTDTQYF.

This clone was counted a few times. The V and J genes are TRBV27 and TRBJ2-1; D ambiguous. Germline lookup yields CDR1 MNHEY and CDR2 SMNVEV (reference sequence). The CDR3 loop spans 16 amino acids. V dropped 8 bases and J dropped 0 bases, with 17 bases sitting between them. The CDR3 bases are TGTGCCAGCTTGCTCGGGCTACTGAACTCCTACAATGAGCAGTTCTTC. Translated: CASLLGLLNSYNEQFF.

This rearrangement joins TRBV28 to TRBJ1-5; perhaps TRBD1 as D (6 bases). Trimming took off 5 bases at V and 6 bases at J, with 8 bases between the two ends. Looked up from germline, CDR1 is MDHEN and CDR2 is SYDVKM. CDR3 length: 12 amino acids. Here the CDR3 DNA reads TGTGCCAGCAGTGTACAGGGTCAGCCCCAGCATTTT. Protein product: CASSVQGQPQHF.

This CDR3 is CASSDDRARGTDTQYF. CDR3 bases: TGTGCCAGCAGCGACGACAGGGCGAGGGGCACAGATACGCAGTATTTT. V and J are TRBV2 and TRBJ2-3; 7 positions agree with TRBD1. CDR3 size: 16 residues. Germline V gene lookup returns CDR1 SNHLY and CDR2 FYNNEI. The J segment lost 1 base and the V segment lost 6 bases, leaving 10 bases of the junction unmatched.

The chain employs TRBV6-1 and TRBJ1-5, with TRBD1 as a possible D gene (6 bases). The CDR3 has 13 amino acids. The germline gives CDR1 MNHNS, CDR2 SASEGT. V was clipped by 6 bases and J by 3 bases, with 9 bases between them. The CDR3 DNA follows: TGTGCCAGCAGAGGACAGTTCAATCAGCCCCAGCATTTT. Protein product: CASRGQFNQPQHF.

The V and J genes are TRBV5-4 and TRBJ1-1, with unresolved D. CDR3 size: 12 residues. V lost 3 bases and J 7 bases, leaving 10 bases between the germline ends. The germline CDR1 and CDR2 sequences are SGHNT and YYREEE (reference sequence). DNA of the CDR3: TGTGCCAGCAGCTGGGGAGGGATTGAAGCTTTCTTT. This sequence encodes CASSWGGIEAFF.

The rearrangement uses TRBV5-1 and TRBJ1-1, with 8 bases matching TRBD1. This CDR3 is built from 13 residues. With V trimmed by 4 bases and J by 7 bases, 6 bases remained unmatched. Germline V gives CDR1 SGHRS, CDR2 YFSETQ. The CDR3 sequence: CASSAQGEGEAFF. The CDR3 DNA reads as TGCGCCAGCAGCGCACAGGGGGAGGGTGAAGCTTTCTTT.

This chain links TRBV10-1 with TRBJ2-7, with 8 positions matching TRBD1. V was clipped by 0 bases and J by 5 bases; unmatched bases: 6. CDR1 WNHNN and CDR2 SYGVQD come from the germline V gene (reference sequence). This CDR3 is 15 amino acids long. This CDR3 is CASSESRTGLHEQYF. The DNA for the CDR3 is TGCGCCAGCAGTGAGTCTCGGACAGGGCTGCACGAGCAGTACTTC.

The J gene is TRBJ1-5, the V gene TRBV2; TRBD1 aligns across 9 bases. J gave up 6 bases and V 4 bases, and 10 bases lay outside the gene matches. CDR1 is SNHLY, CDR2 FYNNEI, per germline. CDR3 length: 16 residues. CDR3 protein: CASSVAGQGQAQPQHF. Here the CDR3 DNA reads TGTGCCAGCAGTGTAGCGGGACAGGGACAAGCTCAGCCCCAGCATTTT.

The chain employs TRBV7-9 and TRBJ1-1; no clear D gene. V was cut by 1 base and J by 2 bases, with 8 bases left in between. The CDR3 extends over 14 amino acids. CDR1 is SEHNR and CDR2 is FQNEAQ in the germline V gene (reference sequence). Here the CDR3 DNA reads TGTGCCAGCAGCTTAGTAGAGGGAAACACTGAAGCTTTCTTT. It translates to CASSLVEGNTEAFF. Based on the CDR3 plus reference TRBV7-9 and TRBJ1-1, the full variable domain is DTGVSQNPRHKITKRGQNVTFRCDPISEHNRLYWYRQTLGQGPEFLTYFQNEAQLEKSRLLSDRFSAERPKGSFSTLEIQRTEQGDSAMYLCASSLVEGNTEAFFGQGTRLTVV.

J is TRBJ1-5 and V is TRBV6-5, with unresolved D. The germline gives CDR1 MNHEY, CDR2 SVGAGI. Trimming removed 5 bases from V and 0 bases from J, with 8 bases in between. This CDR3 comprises 14 residues. CDR3: CASSMLYSNQPQHF. Written as DNA, the CDR3 is TGTGCCAGCAGTATGCTATATAGCAATCAGCCCCAGCATTTT.

The J gene is TRBJ1-6, the V gene TRBV18; D remains ambiguous. CDR1 and CDR2 from the germline V gene are KGHSH and LQKENI. Trimming removed 3 bases from V and 7 bases from J, with 4 bases in between. This CDR3 is 12 amino acids long. For the CDR3, the DNA is TGTGCCAGCTCACCTCAGAATTCACCCCTCCACTTT. Translated: CASSPQNSPLHF.

This clone appeared a single time. V usage is TRBV6-4 and J usage is TRBJ2-3, with D perhaps given as TRBD1 or TRBD2 (6 bases each). V gave up 2 bases and J gave up 4 bases, with 10 bases separating them. Germline CDR1 reads MRHNA; CDR2 reads SNTAGT. CDR3 length: 14 amino acids. CDR3 nucleotide sequence: TGTGCCAGCAGTGACAAGGGGGAGGCAGATACGCAGTATTTT. Translation gives CASSDKGEADTQYF.

As regards this clone: Other DNA sequences in the sample encode the same CDR3. The chain employs TRBV2 and TRBJ2-7; D not resolved. Looked up from germline, CDR1 is SNHLY and CDR2 is FYNNEI. V dropped 6 bases and J dropped 3 bases, with 6 bases sitting between them. This CDR3 has 11 amino acids. This CDR3 reads CASSYSYEQYF. DNA for the CDR3: TGTGCCAGCAGCTACAGCTACGAGCAGTACTTC.